The subject of this entry is one T cell receptor (beta chain). These data are taken from a study of PD-L1 blockade in urothelial cancer. CDR1 and CDR2 from the germline V gene are KGHSH and LQKENI. V lost 2 bases, J lost 0 bases, and 5 bases lay in between. The length of the CDR3 is 13 residues. PCRs were each spiked with synthetic TCR analog templates. TCRdb keeps only in-frame clones here, not all; method: immunoSEQ multiplex PCR. The sample carries more than 30,000 clones, approximately 82% recorded once. Patients had locally advanced or metastatic urothelial carcinoma. V is TRBV18 and J is TRBJ2-7; D is ambiguous. This TCR was sampled from a man in his fifties or sixties with urothelial cancer. Sequenced here: PBMCs, sampled around atezolizumab (anti-PD-L1) treatment. The CDR3 sequence is CASSPGSSYEQYF. The CDR3 nucleotides are TGTGCCAGCTCACCAGGCAGCTCCTACGAGCAGTACTTC.